This record concerns one T cell receptor beta chain sequence. CDR1 and CDR2 from the germline V gene are SGHTA and FQGNSA. The CDR3 is 15 amino acids. Trimming cost V 6 bases and J 0 bases, with 14 bases left between them. The data were taken from a study of blood T cell repertoires in COVID-19. Sequencing used immunoSEQ multiplex PCR; TCRdb keeps in-frame clones, though not all of them. The sample holds 130,000 to 150,000 clones, 80% seen once. The chain employs TRBV7-2 and TRBJ2-5; TRBD2 is a possible D gene (5 bases). The receptor was isolated from a man aged 55 to 70 with active or convalescent COVID-19. The specimen was peripheral blood. The CDR3 loop reads CASSFGGSYQETQYF. The CDR3 nucleotides are TGTGCCAGCAGTTTTGGAGGTAGCTACCAAGAGACCCAGTACTTC. Variable domain in full (rest from reference TRBV7-2 and TRBJ2-5): GAGVSQSPSNKVTEKGKDVELRCDPISGHTALYWYRQSLGQGLEFLIYFQGNSAPDKSGLPSDRFSAERTGGSVSTLTIQRTQQEDSAVYLCASSFGGSYQETQYFGPGTRLLVL.